This TCR beta chain is from a study of blood T cells in healthy people across ages. Study results and limitations: Naive T cell percentage strongly correlated with TCR beta diversity.

PBMCs numbering at least 6 million were isolated per sample. This clonotype appeared once. Its cognate antigen is unknown. A sample-barcoded 5' primer and a J-beta primer mix were used in a second PCR of about 7 to 11 cycles. Each CDR3 protein gets one entry after TCRdb re-called the 5' RACE reads with MiXCR. The sample carries 710,000 or so distinct CDR3 sequences, around a fifth recorded once. The specimen sequenced was blood. This clonotype was sampled from a man aged 65 to 85 in good health.

Here the CDR3 reads CASTIGQVRHNEQFF. As DNA, the CDR3 is TGCGCCAGCACCATAGGACAGGTACGACACAATGAGCAGTTCTTC. This chain connects TRBV5-1 to TRBJ2-1, with TRBD1 identical over 7 bases. V dropped 6 bases and J dropped 5; count of bases not matched to a gene: 11. Germline-derived CDR1 and CDR2 are SGHRS and YFSETQ. CDR3 length: 15 residues.